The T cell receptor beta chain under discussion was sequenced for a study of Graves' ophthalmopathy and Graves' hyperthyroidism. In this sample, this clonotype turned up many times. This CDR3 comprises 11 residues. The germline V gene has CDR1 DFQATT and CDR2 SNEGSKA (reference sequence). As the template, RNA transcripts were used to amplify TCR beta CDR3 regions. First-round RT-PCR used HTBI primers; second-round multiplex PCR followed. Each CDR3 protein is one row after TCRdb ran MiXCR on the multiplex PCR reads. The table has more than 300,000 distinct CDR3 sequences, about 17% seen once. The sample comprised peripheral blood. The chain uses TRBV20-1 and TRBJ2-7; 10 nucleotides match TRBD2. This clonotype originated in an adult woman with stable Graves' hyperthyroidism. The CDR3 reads CSTGTSVGEYF. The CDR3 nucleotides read TGCAGCACCGGGACTAGCGTAGGGGAGTACTTC.